A selection of T cell receptor beta chains follows, all from one sample in a study of STAT5B mutations in CD4+ large granular lymphocyte leukemia. Generated by immunoSEQ multiplex PCR, the TCRdb table keeps only in-frame clones and is missing some. This sample yields over 30,000 clones, of which 76% are seen a single time; roughly 7.1% belongs to the top ten. Material: CD4+ T cells from blood buffy coats. Source of these receptors: a human donor in good health. CDR3s include the opening cysteine and the closing phenylalanine or tryptophan. The order of the fields is D gene, V gene, J gene, CDR3 DNA, CDR3 protein. D genes are given only for firm matches.

NA	TRBV4-2	TRBJ2-1	TGTGCCAGCAGCCAAGATTTTAGCGGAACTAGAAATGAGCAGTTCTTC	CASSQDFSGTRNEQFF
NA	TRBV18	TRBJ2-2	TGTGCCAGCTCACCATATACGGAGGCCGGGGAGCTGTTTTTT	CASSPYTEAGELFF
NA	TRBV7-2	TRBJ1-4	TGTGCCAGCAGTCAGAGGGGGGACAATGAAAAACTGTTTTTT	CASSQRGDNEKLFF
TRBD1	TRBV27	TRBJ2-7	TGTGCCAGCAGTTCACCCTCAGGGGGAGCCGAGCAGTACTTC	CASSSPSGGAEQYF
NA	TRBV5-6	TRBJ2-7	TGTGCCAGCAGCCTCGGGGACGGCCGCACTTTCTACGAGCAGTACTTC	CASSLGDGRTFYEQYF
TRBD1	TRBV4-3	TRBJ1-2	TGCGCCAGCAGCCGGGACACGGGACAGGGAAGGTATGGCTACACCTTC	CASSRDTGQGRYGYTF
TRBD1	TRBV5-6	TRBJ1-2	TGTGCCAGCAGCCTCATTACCGGGCAGGGGGCGCGTTCTCATGGCTACACCTTC	CASSLITGQGARSHGYTF
NA	TRBV5-1	TRBJ2-5	TGCGCCAGCAGCACCAACACAGGGTCCGAGACCCAGTACTTC	CASSTNTGSETQYF
TRBD1	TRBV19	TRBJ2-6	TGTGCCAGCTTACAGGGGGCGCAAACCGGGGCCAACGTCCTGACTTTC	CASLQGAQTGANVLTF
NA	TRBV5-6	TRBJ1-4	TGTGCCAGCAGCTCCCAGACAGGAGTCAATGAAAAACTGTTTTTT	CASSSQTGVNEKLFF
NA	TRBV9	TRBJ1-3	TGTGCCAGCAGCCTCGGACAGCACTCTGGAAACACCATATATTTT	CASSLGQHSGNTIYF